Below are 14 T cell receptor beta chains sequenced from a single sample in a study of T cell changes during pregnancy in multiple sclerosis. TCRdb's table, derived via immunoSEQ multiplex PCR, lists solely in-frame clones and lacks some. The table shows about 58,000 clones, with 90% to 95% occurring only once. The material was CD8+ T cells from peripheral blood mononuclear cells, obtained in the second trimester of pregnancy. The receptors derive from a female donor with multiple sclerosis, enrolled in a pregnancy study.

The chain is built from TRBV14 and TRBJ2-7; the match to TRBD1 covers 8 bases. CDR1 is SGHDN, CDR2 FVKESK, per germline. The J segment lost 6 bases and the V segment lost 3 bases, leaving 4 bases of the junction unmatched. The CDR3 loop spans 13 amino acids. CDR3 in amino acids: CASSHGTGGEQYF. CDR3 DNA: TGTGCCAGCAGCCACGGAACAGGGGGCGAGCAGTACTTC.

This rearrangement joins TRBV4-1 to TRBJ2-7; 10 positions agree with TRBD1. J was trimmed by 3 bases and V by 3 bases; bases with no gene match: 2. There are 14 residues in the CDR3. Germline assignment: CDR1 MGHRA and CDR2 YSYEKL. The CDR3 nucleotides are TGCGCCAGCAGCCAGCGGACAGGGGGCTACGAGCAGTACTTC. Encoded protein: CASSQRTGGYEQYF.

This clone came up once. The chain joins TRBV11-2 to TRBJ2-3; D possibly corresponds to TRBD2 (6 bases). The CDR3 has 15 residues. Trimming removed 3 bases at V and 0 bases at J, with 10 bases between. Looked up from germline, CDR1 is SGHAT and CDR2 is FQNNGV. The CDR3 DNA reads TGTGCCAGCAGCTTTACTAGCCTGAGCACAGATACGCAGTATTTT. This codes for CASSFTSLSTDTQYF.

In nucleotides, the CDR3 is TGCGCCAGCAGCTCGACTAGCGGGGGGGCTTACAATGAGCAGTTCTTC. It is translated as CASSSTSGGAYNEQFF. V usage is TRBV5-1 and J usage is TRBJ2-1, with 14 bases aligning to TRBD2. This CDR3 comprises 16 residues. The trim removed 3 bases at V and 4 bases at J, leaving 3 bases unmatched. Per germline, CDR1 SGHRS and CDR2 YFSETQ.

CDR3 in DNA: TGTGCCAGCAGCCGGGCTCCGAGGGGGATCTACGAGCAGTACTTC. It codes for CASSRAPRGIYEQYF. The chain is built from TRBV14 and TRBJ2-7; possibly TRBD1 for D (6 bases). V gave up 4 bases and J gave up 3 bases, with 16 bases separating them. CDR3 length: 15 amino acids. Germline CDR1 reads SGHDN; CDR2 reads FVKESK.

The rearrangement uses TRBV6-1 and TRBJ2-7; D gene unclear. Trimming took off 4 bases at V and 4 bases at J, with 8 bases between the two ends. The CDR3 is 12 residues long. Germline-derived CDR1 and CDR2 are MNHNS and SASEGT. The CDR3 here is CASSAGLYEQYF. CDR3 DNA: TGTGCCAGCAGTGCGGGTCTATACGAGCAGTACTTC.

This sequence joins TRBV30 and TRBJ2-7, with TRBD1 matching over 8 bases. Germline CDR1 and CDR2: GTSNPN and SVGIG (reference sequence). The V segment lost 3 bases and the J segment 3 bases; nucleotides outside the gene matches: 4. The CDR3 consists of 13 residues. CDR3 amino acids: CAWSATGVYEQYF. For the CDR3, the DNA is TGTGCCTGGAGCGCGACAGGGGTCTACGAGCAGTACTTC.

The chain has TRBV29-1 and TRBJ2-7, with D perhaps TRBD2 (6 bases). The germline V and J ends were trimmed by 6 bases and 6 bases, with 24 bases remaining between them. The CDR3 has 15 amino acids. CDR1 and CDR2 from the germline V gene are SQVTM and ANQGSEA. CDR3 sequence (DNA): TGCAGCGTGGTGTCCAGCGCGGGGAGGTGGGTCGAGCAGTACTTC. Amino acids: CSVVSSAGRWVEQYF.

The sample holds one count of this clone. The CDR3: CASSSQGPEQYF. CDR3 sequence (DNA): TGTGCCAGCAGCTCACAGGGCCCCGAGCAGTACTTC. The V and J genes are TRBV7-8 and TRBJ2-7; a weak D match, TRBD1 (6 bases). This CDR3 is built from 12 residues. Germline lookup yields CDR1 SGHVS and CDR2 FQNEAQ. Trimming took 4 bases from V and 6 from J, leaving 10 bases between them.

This chain connects TRBV2 to TRBJ2-3, with D possibly TRBD2 on 6 matching bases. Deletions cut 7 bases from V and 4 bases from J, with 15 bases between. CDR3 length: 14 amino acids. Germline values: CDR1 SNHLY, CDR2 FYNNEI. The CDR3 DNA sequence: TGTGCCAGCACTAATGTAATAGCGGCAGATACGCAGTATTTT. Translated, it gives CASTNVIAADTQYF.

The chain combines TRBV2 with TRBJ1-1; D not certain. Trimming stripped 3 bases from V and 1 base from J, with 12 bases between. The CDR3 is 15 amino acids. The germline V gene encodes CDR1 SNHLY and CDR2 FYNNEI. DNA for the CDR3: TGTGCCAGCAGTGACGGGTGGCACTCGAACACTGAAGCTTTCTTT. Translating gives CASSDGWHSNTEAFF.

This clone appeared once. V gene TRBV4-1 combines with J gene TRBJ2-2; no definite D call. The V end lost 6 bases, the J end lost 8 bases, and 10 bases lay between the germline ends. The CDR3 is 12 residues long. Germline V gene sequence: CDR1 MGHRA, CDR2 YSYEKL. The CDR3, as DNA: TGCGCCAGCAGGGGCGCGACAGGGGAGCTGTTTTTT. Translation: CASRGATGELFF.

The CDR3 sequence is CASSSTRVDYGYTF. The CDR3, as DNA: TGCGCCAGCAGCAGTACGAGGGTTGACTATGGCTACACCTTC. This chain joins TRBV5-1 and TRBJ1-2; D remains unclear. Trimming left V 4 bases short and J 3 bases short, with 13 bases between. This CDR3 spans 14 amino acids. Germline CDR1 is SGHRS and CDR2 is YFSETQ.

V is TRBV28 and J is TRBJ1-2; 7 bases align to TRBD1. The CDR3 runs 15 residues. J lost 1 base, V lost 6 bases, and 8 bases had no gene match. Germline V gene data show CDR1 as MDHEN and CDR2 as SYDVKM. The CDR3 DNA reads TGTGCCAGCAGATACCGGGACAGCATTAACTATGGCTACACCTTC. Residues: CASRYRDSINYGYTF.